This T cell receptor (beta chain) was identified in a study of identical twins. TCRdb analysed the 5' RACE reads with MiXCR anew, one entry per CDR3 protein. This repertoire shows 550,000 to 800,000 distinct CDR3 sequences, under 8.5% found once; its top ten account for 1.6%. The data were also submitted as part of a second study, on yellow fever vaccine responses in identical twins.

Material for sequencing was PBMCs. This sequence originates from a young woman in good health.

DNA for the CDR3: TGTGCCACGCAGGGGGCGCAGAATTCACCCCTCCACTTT. Amino acids: CATQGAQNSPLHF. V and J are TRBV24-1 and TRBJ1-6, with 8 nucleotides matching TRBD1. Trimming cost V 10 bases and J 7 bases; bases outside gene matches: 5. Germline lookup yields CDR1 KGHDR and CDR2 SFDVKD. The CDR3 sequence is 13 residues long.